The 14 T cell receptor beta chains given below trace back to one sample, sequenced in a study of blood T cell repertoires in COVID-19. TCRdb's table, derived via immunoSEQ multiplex PCR, lists solely in-frame clones and lacks some. Of about 160,000 clones in the sample, 79% are singletons; the top ten hold about 7.8%. Source material: peripheral blood. The receptors originated from an older woman with COVID-19, enrolled during active disease.

This rearrangement joins TRBV5-1 to TRBJ2-3, with 9 bases fitting TRBD2. Losses at the gene ends were 2 bases for V and 6 bases for J; bases not matched to a gene: 7. This CDR3 spans 15 amino acids. In germline, CDR1 is SGHRS, CDR2 YFSETQ. The CDR3 loop is CASSLSGRIADTQYF. The CDR3 DNA reads as TGCGCCAGCAGCTTAAGCGGGAGGATTGCCGATACGCAGTATTTT. The full variable domain, its missing parts supplied by reference TRBV5-1 and TRBJ2-3, is KAGVTQTPRYLIKTRGQQVTLSCSPISGHRSVSWYQQTPGQGLQFLFEYFSETQRNKGNFPGRFSGRQFSNSRSEMNVSTLELGDSALYLCASSLSGRIADTQYFGPGTRLTVL.

This rearrangement joins TRBV5-1 to TRBJ1-2, with TRBD1 matching over 8 bases. The V gene end was trimmed by 0 bases and the J gene end by 9 bases; junction bases not matched to a gene: 16. The CDR3 length is 17 residues. Germline V gene sequence: CDR1 SGHRS, CDR2 YFSETQ. The CDR3 loop reads CASSLGAFGQGVSSYTF. In DNA form, the CDR3 reads TGCGCCAGCAGCTTGGGAGCATTCGGACAGGGTGTATCGAGCTACACCTTC. Full variable domain (rest looked up from reference TRBV5-1 and TRBJ1-2): KAGVTQTPRYLIKTRGQQVTLSCSPISGHRSVSWYQQTPGQGLQFLFEYFSETQRNKGNFPGRFSGRQFSNSRSEMNVSTLELGDSALYLCASSLGAFGQGVSSYTFGSGTRLTVV.

The gene calls are TRBV18 and TRBJ2-3; 7 bases agree with TRBD1. The CDR3 totals 14 residues. The germline CDR1 and CDR2 sequences are KGHSH and LQKENI. V shed 3 bases and J 0 bases; nucleotides not matched to a gene: 0. The CDR3 nucleotides are TGTGCCAGCTCACCGACAGGGAGCACAGATACGCAGTATTTT. Its protein product is CASSPTGSTDTQYF.

J is TRBJ2-2 and V is TRBV3-1 (or the pseudogene TRBV3-2), with TRBD1 matching over 9 bases. From germline, CDR1 is LGHDT and CDR2 YNNKEL (reference sequence). Losses at the gene ends were 3 bases for V and 1 base for J; bases not matched to a gene: 3. This CDR3 has 16 amino acids. The CDR3: CASSQGQGWNTGELFF. The CDR3 nucleotides read TGTGCCAGCAGCCAGGGACAGGGATGGAACACCGGGGAGCTGTTTTTT.

DNA for the CDR3: TGTGCCAGCAGTGGGGCCGGGACAGGAGGTTACGAGCAGTACTTC. Translated, it gives CASSGAGTGGYEQYF. The V gene is TRBV6-6, the J gene TRBJ2-7, with 8 bases aligning to TRBD1. Germline V gene lookup returns CDR1 MNHNY and CDR2 SVGAGI (reference sequence). The J segment lost 4 bases and the V segment lost 5 bases, leaving 10 bases of the junction unmatched. The CDR3 is 15 amino acids.

The chain couples TRBV4-2 to TRBJ2-5; TRBD2 aligns across 10 bases. Germline V gene data show CDR1 as LGHNA and CDR2 as YNFKEQ. V was pared by 1 base and J by 5 bases, with 13 bases of the junction left unmatched. This CDR3 region has 18 residues. The CDR3 nucleotides read TGTGCCAGCAGCCAAGTAGTAGGAGCGGGAGGGGGAGGGGAGACCCAGTACTTC. Translation gives CASSQVVGAGGGGETQYF.

The chain has TRBV27 and TRBJ1-6; 8 bases are shared with TRBD1. Germline V lookup: CDR1 MNHEY, CDR2 SMNVEV (reference sequence). V dropped 3 bases and J dropped 12; count of bases not matched to a gene: 7. This CDR3 comprises 14 residues. The CDR3 here is CASSFWTGTVPLHF. The CDR3 nucleotides are TGTGCCAGCAGTTTCTGGACAGGGACGGTACCCCTCCACTTT.

V gene TRBV19 combines with J gene TRBJ1-2; 9 bases align to TRBD1. The length of the CDR3 is 17 residues. With V trimmed by 4 bases and J by 4 bases, 13 bases remained unmatched. Germline CDR1 and CDR2: LNHDA and SQIVND (reference sequence). CDR3 sequence (DNA): TGTGCCAGTAGTACTGGGGGGACAGGGACGTTCAGCTATGGCTACACCTTC. Its translation: CASSTGGTGTFSYGYTF.

The table lists this clone with a few counts. CDR3 nucleotide sequence: TGTGCCAGCAGTCCTTCGGCCGCGGCCGCCTACGAGCAGTACTTC. Protein product: CASSPSAAAAYEQYF. This rearrangement joins TRBV27 to TRBJ2-7; the D is unclear. Per the germline V gene, CDR1 is MNHEY and CDR2 is SMNVEV (reference sequence). The CDR3 is 15 amino acids. V was clipped by 5 bases and J by 2 bases, with 16 bases between them.

The chain uses TRBV12-3 or TRBV12-4 and TRBJ1-1; TRBD1 might be the D (6 bases). V lost 7 bases to trimming and J lost 1 base, with 10 bases between them. The CDR3 totals 13 residues. The CDR3 loop reads CASNLDRNTEAFF. The DNA for the CDR3 is TGTGCCAGCAACCTGGACAGGAACACTGAAGCTTTCTTT.

This sequence joins TRBV11-1 and TRBJ1-1, with 9 bases fitting TRBD1. Germline V gene data show CDR1 as SGHAT and CDR2 as FQDESV (reference sequence). V shed 5 bases and J 3 bases; nucleotides not matched to a gene: 4. The CDR3 has 14 residues. CDR3 bases: TGTGCCAGCAGCATGACAGGGGGAGACACTGAAGCTTTCTTT. Translated: CASSMTGGDTEAFF.

The chain has TRBV9 and TRBJ2-2, with D perhaps matching TRBD1 (6 bases). The CDR3 totals 15 residues. V shed 2 bases and J shed 3 bases, with 11 bases lying between them. CDR1 SGDLS and CDR2 YYNGEE come from the germline V gene. The CDR3 here is CASSVSQGHTGELFF. CDR3 bases: TGTGCCAGCAGCGTTAGCCAGGGGCACACCGGGGAGCTGTTTTTT.

This clone was recorded only once. The chain joins TRBV28 to TRBJ2-5; a weak D match, TRBD1 (6 bases). In germline, CDR1 is MDHEN, CDR2 SYDVKM. This CDR3 has 15 residues. V was trimmed by 6 bases and J by 4 bases, leaving 18 bases between them. For the CDR3, the DNA is TGTGCCAGCAGGAAACAGGGTGTGCTTAGAGAGACCCAGTACTTC. Translated: CASRKQGVLRETQYF. Full variable domain (remainder filled in from reference TRBV28 and TRBJ2-5): DVKVTQSSRYLVKRTGEKVFLECVQDMDHENMFWYRQDPGLGLRLIYFSYDVKMKEKGDIPEGYSVSREKKERFSLILESASTNQTSMYLCASRKQGVLRETQYFGPGTRLLVL.

The chain links TRBV6-1 to TRBJ1-2, with D hard to call. The CDR3 is made up of 14 amino acids. Germline CDR1 and CDR2: MNHNS and SASEGT. V was shortened by 0 bases and J by 4 bases, with 9 bases between the two germline ends. DNA for the CDR3: TGTGCCAGCAGTGAAGCGATCGGTGCCTATGGCTACACCTTC. Its protein product is CASSEAIGAYGYTF.